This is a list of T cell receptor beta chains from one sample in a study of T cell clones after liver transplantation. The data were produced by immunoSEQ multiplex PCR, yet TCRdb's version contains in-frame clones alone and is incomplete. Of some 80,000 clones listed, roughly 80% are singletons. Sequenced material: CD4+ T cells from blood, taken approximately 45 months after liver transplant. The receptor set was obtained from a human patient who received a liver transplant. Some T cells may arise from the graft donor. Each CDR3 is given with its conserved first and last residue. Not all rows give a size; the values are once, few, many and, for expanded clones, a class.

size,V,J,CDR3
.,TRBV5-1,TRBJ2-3,CASSFLMGSTDTQYF
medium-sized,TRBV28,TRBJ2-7,CASSSSGTGRTEQYF
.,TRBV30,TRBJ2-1,CAWKSGRPGNEQFF
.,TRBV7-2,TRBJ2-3,CASSLRGADTQYF
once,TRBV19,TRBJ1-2,CASTASSPLSIGYTF
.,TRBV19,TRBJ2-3,CASKEGGRTDTQYF
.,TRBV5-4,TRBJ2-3,CASSSLAGATSDTQYF
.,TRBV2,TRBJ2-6,CASTRGGRASSGANVLTF
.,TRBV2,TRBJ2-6,CASSETRSGANVLTF
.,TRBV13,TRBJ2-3,CASSLFGDRGTDTQYF
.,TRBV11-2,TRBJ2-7,CASSTTLSHEQYF
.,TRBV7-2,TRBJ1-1,CASSLRADTEAFF
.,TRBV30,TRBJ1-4,CAWRDIGEKLFF
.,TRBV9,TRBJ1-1,CASTRQLSNTEAFF